This T cell receptor beta chain emerged from a study of vaccination and CD4 T cells after COVID-19. Study-wide background: Taking of post-vaccine samples occurred a median about 70 days after dose two (range 14 to 241).

The Oncomine TCR Beta short-read assay was applied to DNA of cultured CD4+ T cells. TCRdb passed the PCR reads through MiXCR, listing each CDR3 protein once. The data hold thousands of distinct CDR3 sequences, with 20% to 25% observed a single time. Treatment here: roughly 11-day PBMC culture with coronavirus spike peptide pools or control peptides (ViraFEST assay). Investigators obtained the unexposed donor's CD4+ T cells before the COVID-19 pandemic (2011-2018). ViraFEST relied on peptide pools to expand antigen-specific T cells; the TCRs were sequenced afterward. At both days 3 and 7, half the medium was replaced with fresh IL-2 medium. With 2 bases removed from V and 0 bases from J, the gap between germline ends came to 13 bases. The CDR3 length is 16 residues. Germline CDR1 reads MNHEY; CDR2 reads SVGAGI. In this sample, this clonotype turned up a few times. The antigen is unknown. Study findings and constraints: Nearly all convalescent vaccine-specific clones, 304 of 307, recognized only SARS-CoV-2 spike.

This sequence originates from a human donor in good health. The sample comprised CD4+ T cells from blood, cultured in vitro. The chain combines TRBV6-5 with TRBJ1-1; maybe TRBD1 (6 bases). The CDR3 region has the DNA TGTGCCAGCAGTTACGACAGGCCCAAGATGAACACTGAAGCTTTCTTT. Encoded protein: CASSYDRPKMNTEAFF.